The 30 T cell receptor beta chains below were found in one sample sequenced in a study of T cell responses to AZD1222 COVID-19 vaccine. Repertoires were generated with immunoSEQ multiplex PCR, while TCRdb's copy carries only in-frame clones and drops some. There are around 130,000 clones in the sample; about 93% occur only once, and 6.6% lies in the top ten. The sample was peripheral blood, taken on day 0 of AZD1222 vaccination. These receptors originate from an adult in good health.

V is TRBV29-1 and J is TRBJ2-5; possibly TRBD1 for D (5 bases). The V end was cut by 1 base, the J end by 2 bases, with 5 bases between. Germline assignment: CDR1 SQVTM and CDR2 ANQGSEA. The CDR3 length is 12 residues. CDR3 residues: CSVEGQQETQYF. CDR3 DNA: TGCAGCGTTGAAGGACAGCAAGAGACCCAGTACTTC.

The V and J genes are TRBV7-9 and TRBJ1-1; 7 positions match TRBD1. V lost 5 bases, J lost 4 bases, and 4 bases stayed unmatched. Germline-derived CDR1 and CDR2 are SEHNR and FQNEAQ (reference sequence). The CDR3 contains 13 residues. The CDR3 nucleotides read TGTGCCAGCAGCGTTGACAGGGTCACTGAAGCTTTCTTT. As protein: CASSVDRVTEAFF. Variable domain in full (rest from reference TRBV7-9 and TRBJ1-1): DTGVSQNPRHKITKRGQNVTFRCDPISEHNRLYWYRQTLGQGPEFLTYFQNEAQLEKSRLLSDRFSAERPKGSFSTLEIQRTEQGDSAMYLCASSVDRVTEAFFGQGTRLTVV.

The CDR3 coding sequence is TGTGCCAGCAGTTTATTCGCGTCGGGGGGCACTGAAGCTTTCTTT. This gives the protein CASSLFASGGTEAFF. The chain links TRBV28 to TRBJ1-1; D may be TRBD1 (5 bases). CDR3 length equals 15 residues. The germline V gene has CDR1 MDHEN and CDR2 SYDVKM. Trimming cost V 1 base and J 4 bases, with 13 bases left between them.

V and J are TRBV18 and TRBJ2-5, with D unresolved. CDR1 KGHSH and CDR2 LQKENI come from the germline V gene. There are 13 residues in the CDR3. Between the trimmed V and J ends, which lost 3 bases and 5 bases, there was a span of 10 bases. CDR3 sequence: CASSPPALETQYF. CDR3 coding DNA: TGTGCCAGCTCACCGCCCGCTTTGGAGACCCAGTACTTC.

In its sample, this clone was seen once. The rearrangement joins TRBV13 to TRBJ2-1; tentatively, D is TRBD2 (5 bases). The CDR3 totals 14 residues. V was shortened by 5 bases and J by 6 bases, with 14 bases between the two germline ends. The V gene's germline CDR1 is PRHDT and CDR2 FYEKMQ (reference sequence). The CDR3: CASSPRGRLNEQFF. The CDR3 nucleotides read TGTGCCAGCAGCCCCCGGGGTCGGCTCAATGAGCAGTTCTTC.

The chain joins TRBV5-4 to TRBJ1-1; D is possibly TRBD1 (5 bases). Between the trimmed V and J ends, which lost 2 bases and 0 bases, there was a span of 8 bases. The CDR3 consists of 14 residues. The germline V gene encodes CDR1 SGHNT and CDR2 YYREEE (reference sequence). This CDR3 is CASSLSQVNTEAFF. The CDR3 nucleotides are TGTGCCAGCAGCTTATCACAGGTGAACACTGAAGCTTTCTTT.

Written as DNA, the CDR3 is TGTGCCAGTAGTCCCGGGGCTACCGGGCCCTACGAGCAGTACTTC. This encodes CASSPGATGPYEQYF. The chain has TRBV19 and TRBJ2-7, with D perhaps matching TRBD1 or TRBD2 (5 bases each). The CDR3 loop spans 15 amino acids. Germline V gives CDR1 LNHDA, CDR2 SQIVND (reference sequence). V lost 5 bases to trimming and J lost 2 bases, with 16 bases between them.

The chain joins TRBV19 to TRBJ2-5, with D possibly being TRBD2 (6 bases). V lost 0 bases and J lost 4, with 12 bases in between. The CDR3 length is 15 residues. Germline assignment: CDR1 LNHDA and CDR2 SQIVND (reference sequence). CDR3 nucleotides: TGTGCCAGTAGTATAGACGGAGGGCCTGGAGAGACCCAGTACTTC. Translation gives CASSIDGGPGETQYF.

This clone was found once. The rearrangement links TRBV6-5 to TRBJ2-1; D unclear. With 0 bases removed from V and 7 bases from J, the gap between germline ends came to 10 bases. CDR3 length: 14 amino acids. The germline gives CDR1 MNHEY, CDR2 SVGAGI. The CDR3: CASSYSSSGNEQFF. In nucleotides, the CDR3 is TGTGCCAGCAGTTACTCGTCCTCCGGTAATGAGCAGTTCTTC.

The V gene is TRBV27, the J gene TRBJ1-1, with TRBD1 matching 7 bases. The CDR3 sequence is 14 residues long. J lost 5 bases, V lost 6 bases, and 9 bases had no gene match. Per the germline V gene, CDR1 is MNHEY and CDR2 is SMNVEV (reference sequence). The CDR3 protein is CASSPNNRGTEAFF. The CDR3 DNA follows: TGTGCCAGCAGCCCAAACAACAGGGGAACTGAAGCTTTCTTT.

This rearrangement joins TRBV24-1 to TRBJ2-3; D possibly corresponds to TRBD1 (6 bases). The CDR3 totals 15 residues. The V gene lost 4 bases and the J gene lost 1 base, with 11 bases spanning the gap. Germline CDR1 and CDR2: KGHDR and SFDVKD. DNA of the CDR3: TGTGCCACCAGTGAAGGTCGGACAGGCACAGATACGCAGTATTTT. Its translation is CATSEGRTGTDTQYF.

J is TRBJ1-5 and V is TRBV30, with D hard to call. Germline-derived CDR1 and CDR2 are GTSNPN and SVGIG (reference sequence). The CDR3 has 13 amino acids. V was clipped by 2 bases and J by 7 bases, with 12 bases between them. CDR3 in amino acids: CAWSPGVRQPQHF. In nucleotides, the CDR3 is TGTGCCTGGAGTCCGGGCGTACGCCAGCCCCAGCATTTT.

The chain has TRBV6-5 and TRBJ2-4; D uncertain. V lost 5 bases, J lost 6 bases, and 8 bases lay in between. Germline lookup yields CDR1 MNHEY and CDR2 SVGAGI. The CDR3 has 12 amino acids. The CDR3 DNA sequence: TGTGCCAGCAGTACCTCAGGAAACATTCAGTACTTC. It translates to CASSTSGNIQYF.

CDR3 residues: CAISDEGRGNQPQHF. In DNA, the CDR3 is TGTGCCATCAGTGACGAGGGGCGAGGGAATCAGCCCCAGCATTTT. The chain recombines TRBV10-3 with TRBJ1-5; D possibly corresponds to TRBD1 (5 bases). The CDR3 is made up of 15 amino acids. The ends were cut back, 3 bases at V and 4 bases at J, with 13 bases in the middle. Per germline, CDR1 ENHRY and CDR2 SYGVKD.

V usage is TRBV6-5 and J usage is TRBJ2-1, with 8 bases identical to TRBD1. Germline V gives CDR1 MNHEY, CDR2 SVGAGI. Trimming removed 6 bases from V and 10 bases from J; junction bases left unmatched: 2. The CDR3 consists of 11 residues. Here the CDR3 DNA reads TGTGCCAGCAGCCAGGGGGCCGAGCAGTTCTTC. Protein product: CASSQGAEQFF.

The chain's CDR3 is CAWSASSSNQPQHF. In nucleotides, the CDR3 is TGTGCCTGGAGTGCCAGTAGTAGCAATCAGCCCCAGCATTTT. The chain employs TRBV30 and TRBJ1-5; unclear D gene. Per the germline V gene, CDR1 is GTSNPN and CDR2 is SVGIG (reference sequence). The CDR3 loop spans 14 amino acids. Trimming stripped 1 base from V and 0 bases from J, with 7 bases between.

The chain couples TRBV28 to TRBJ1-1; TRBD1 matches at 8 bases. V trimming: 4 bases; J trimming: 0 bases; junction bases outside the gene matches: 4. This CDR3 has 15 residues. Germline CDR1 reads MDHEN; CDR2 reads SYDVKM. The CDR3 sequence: CASSSGGLVNTEAFF. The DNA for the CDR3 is TGTGCCAGCAGTTCAGGGGGCCTGGTGAACACTGAAGCTTTCTTT.

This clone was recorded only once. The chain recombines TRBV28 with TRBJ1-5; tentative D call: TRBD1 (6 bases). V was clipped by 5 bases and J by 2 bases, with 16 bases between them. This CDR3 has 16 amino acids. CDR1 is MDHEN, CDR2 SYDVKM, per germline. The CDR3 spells CASSLSQSGGNQPQHF. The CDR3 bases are TGTGCCAGCAGTCTCAGCCAGTCAGGGGGCAATCAGCCCCAGCATTTT.

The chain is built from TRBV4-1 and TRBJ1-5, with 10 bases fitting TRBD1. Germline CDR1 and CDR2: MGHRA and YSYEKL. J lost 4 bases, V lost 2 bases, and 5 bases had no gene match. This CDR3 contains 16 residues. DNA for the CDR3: TGCGCCAGCAGCCAACCGGGACAGGGGACGAATCAGCCCCAGCATTTT. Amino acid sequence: CASSQPGQGTNQPQHF.

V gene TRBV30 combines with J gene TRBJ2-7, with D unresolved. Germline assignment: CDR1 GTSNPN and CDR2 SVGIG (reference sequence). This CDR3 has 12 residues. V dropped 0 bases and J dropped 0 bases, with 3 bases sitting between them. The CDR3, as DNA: TGTGCCTGGAGTGTAAGCTCCTACGAGCAGTACTTC. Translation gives CAWSVSSYEQYF.

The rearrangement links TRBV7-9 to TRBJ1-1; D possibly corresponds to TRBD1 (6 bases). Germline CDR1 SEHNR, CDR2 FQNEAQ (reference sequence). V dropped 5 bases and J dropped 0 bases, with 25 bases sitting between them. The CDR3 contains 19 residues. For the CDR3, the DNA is TGTGCCAGCAGCCCAGGCAGGGGCCCTACGACTTTTATGAACACTGAAGCTTTCTTT. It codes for CASSPGRGPTTFMNTEAFF. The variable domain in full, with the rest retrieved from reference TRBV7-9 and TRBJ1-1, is DTGVSQNPRHKITKRGQNVTFRCDPISEHNRLYWYRQTLGQGPEFLTYFQNEAQLEKSRLLSDRFSAERPKGSFSTLEIQRTEQGDSAMYLCASSPGRGPTTFMNTEAFFGQGTRLTVV.

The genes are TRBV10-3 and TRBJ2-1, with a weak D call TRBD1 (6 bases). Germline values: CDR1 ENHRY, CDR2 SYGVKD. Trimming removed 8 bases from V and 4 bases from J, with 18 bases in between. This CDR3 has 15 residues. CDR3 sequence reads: CAIGNRDTTYNEQFF. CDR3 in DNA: TGTGCCATCGGGAACCGGGACACGACTTACAATGAGCAGTTCTTC.

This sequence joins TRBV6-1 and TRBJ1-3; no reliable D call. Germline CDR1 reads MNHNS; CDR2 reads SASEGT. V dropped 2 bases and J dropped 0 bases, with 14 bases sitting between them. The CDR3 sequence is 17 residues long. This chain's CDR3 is CASSESAPGFSGNTIYF. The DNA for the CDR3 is TGTGCCAGCAGTGAATCCGCCCCAGGCTTCTCTGGAAACACCATATATTTT.

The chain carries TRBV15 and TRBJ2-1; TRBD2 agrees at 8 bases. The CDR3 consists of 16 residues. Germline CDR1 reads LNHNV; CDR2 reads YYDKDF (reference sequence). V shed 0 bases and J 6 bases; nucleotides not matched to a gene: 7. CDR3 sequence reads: CATSREWGTSGNEQFF. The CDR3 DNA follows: TGTGCCACCAGCAGAGAATGGGGAACTAGCGGCAATGAGCAGTTCTTC.

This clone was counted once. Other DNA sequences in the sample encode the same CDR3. CDR3 protein: CASSPPLGGNEKLFF. CDR3 nucleotide sequence: TGTGCCAGCAGCCCCCCCTTAGGGGGGAATGAAAAACTGTTTTTT. The chain couples TRBV7-9 to TRBJ1-4; a possible D gene is TRBD1 (6 bases). The V gene lost 5 bases and the J gene lost 5 bases, with 15 bases spanning the gap. In germline, CDR1 is SEHNR, CDR2 FQNEAQ (reference sequence). The CDR3 has 15 residues.

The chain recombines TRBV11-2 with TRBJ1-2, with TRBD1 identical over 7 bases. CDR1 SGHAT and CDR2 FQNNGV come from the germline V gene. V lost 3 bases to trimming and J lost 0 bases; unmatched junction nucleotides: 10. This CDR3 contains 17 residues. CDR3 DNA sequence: TGTGCCAGCAGCTTTATGCCCCCGACAGGGCCTAACTATGGCTACACCTTC. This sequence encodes CASSFMPPTGPNYGYTF.

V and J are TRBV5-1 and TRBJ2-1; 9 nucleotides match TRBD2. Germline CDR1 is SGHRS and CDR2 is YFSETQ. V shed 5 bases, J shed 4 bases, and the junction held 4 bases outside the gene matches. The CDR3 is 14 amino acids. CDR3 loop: CASRRTSEYNEQFF. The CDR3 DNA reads TGCGCCAGCAGACGGACTAGCGAGTACAATGAGCAGTTCTTC.

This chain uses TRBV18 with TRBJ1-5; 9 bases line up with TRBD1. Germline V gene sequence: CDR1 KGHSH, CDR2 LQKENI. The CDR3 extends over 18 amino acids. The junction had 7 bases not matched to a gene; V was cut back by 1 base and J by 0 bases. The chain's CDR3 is CASSPQGTGSYSNQPQHF. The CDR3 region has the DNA TGTGCCAGCTCACCACAGGGGACAGGGAGCTATAGCAATCAGCCCCAGCATTTT.

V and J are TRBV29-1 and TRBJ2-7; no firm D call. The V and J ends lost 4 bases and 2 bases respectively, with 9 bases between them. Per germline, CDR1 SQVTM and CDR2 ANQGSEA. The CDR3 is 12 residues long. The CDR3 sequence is CSVGTVPYEQYF. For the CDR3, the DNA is TGCAGCGTTGGTACAGTCCCCTACGAGCAGTACTTC.

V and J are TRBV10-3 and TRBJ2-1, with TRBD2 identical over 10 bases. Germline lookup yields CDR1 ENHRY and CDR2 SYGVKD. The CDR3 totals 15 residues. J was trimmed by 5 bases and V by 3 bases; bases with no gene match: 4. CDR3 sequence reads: CAISDWLAGDNEQFF. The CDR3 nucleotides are TGTGCCATCAGTGATTGGCTAGCGGGGGACAATGAGCAGTTCTTC.